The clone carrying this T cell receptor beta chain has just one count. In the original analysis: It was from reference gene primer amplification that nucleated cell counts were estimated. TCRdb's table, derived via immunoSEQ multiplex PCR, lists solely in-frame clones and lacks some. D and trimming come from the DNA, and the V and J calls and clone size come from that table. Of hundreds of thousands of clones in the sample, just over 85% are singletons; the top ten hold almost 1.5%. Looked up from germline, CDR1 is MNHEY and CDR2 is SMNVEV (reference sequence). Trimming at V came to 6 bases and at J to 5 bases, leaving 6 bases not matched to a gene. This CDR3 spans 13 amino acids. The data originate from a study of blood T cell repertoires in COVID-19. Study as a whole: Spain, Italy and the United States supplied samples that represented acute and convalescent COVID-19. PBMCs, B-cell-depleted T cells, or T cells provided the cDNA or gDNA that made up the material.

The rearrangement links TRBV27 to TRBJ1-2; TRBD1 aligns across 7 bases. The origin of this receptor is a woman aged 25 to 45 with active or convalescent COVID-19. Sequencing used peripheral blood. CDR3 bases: TGTGCCAGCAGCGACGGGACAGTATATGGCTACACCTTC. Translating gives CASSDGTVYGYTF.